Detailed here is one T cell receptor (beta chain). V lost 6 bases to trimming and J lost 6 bases; unmatched junction nucleotides: 0. CDR3 size: 11 residues. CDR1 MNHEY and CDR2 SVGAGI come from the germline V gene. The entry originates in a study of cytotoxic CD8 clonotypes in ibrutinib-treated CLL. The table came from immunoSEQ multiplex PCR; TCRdb's copy has only in-frame clones and leaves some out. Counted here are about 58,000 clones, roughly 70% occurring once; the ten biggest clones make up around 45%. The J gene is TRBJ1-1, the V gene TRBV6-5; the match to TRBD1 covers 8 bases. The source was PBMCs, collected after 12 months of ibrutinib treatment. This TCR was recovered from a human donor with chronic lymphocytic leukemia. Written as DNA, the CDR3 is TGTGCCAGCAGACAGGGGGCTGAAGCTTTCTTT. The encoded protein is CASRQGAEAFF.